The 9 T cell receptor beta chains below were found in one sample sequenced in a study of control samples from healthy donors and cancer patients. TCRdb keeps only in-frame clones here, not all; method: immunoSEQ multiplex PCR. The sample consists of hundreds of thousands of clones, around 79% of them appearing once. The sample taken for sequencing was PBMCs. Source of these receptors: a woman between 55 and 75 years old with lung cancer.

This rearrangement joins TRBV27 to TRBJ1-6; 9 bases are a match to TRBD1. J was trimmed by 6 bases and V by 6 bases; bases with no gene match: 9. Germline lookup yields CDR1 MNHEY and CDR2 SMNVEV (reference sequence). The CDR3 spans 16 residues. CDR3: CASRAVGTGLNSPLHF. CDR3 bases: TGTGCCAGCAGAGCCGTCGGGACAGGGCTTAATTCACCCCTCCACTTT.

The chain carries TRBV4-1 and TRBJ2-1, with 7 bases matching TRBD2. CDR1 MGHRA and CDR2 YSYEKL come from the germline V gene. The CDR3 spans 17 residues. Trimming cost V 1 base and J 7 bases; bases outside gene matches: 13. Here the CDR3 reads CASSQVRAGRPGNEQFF. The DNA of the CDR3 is TGCGCCAGCAGCCAAGTTCGAGCGGGGAGACCTGGTAATGAGCAGTTCTTC.

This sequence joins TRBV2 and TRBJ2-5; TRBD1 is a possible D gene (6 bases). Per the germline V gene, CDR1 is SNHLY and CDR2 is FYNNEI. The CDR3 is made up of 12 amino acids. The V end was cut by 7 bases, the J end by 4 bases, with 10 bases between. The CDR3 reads CASNQGLETQYF. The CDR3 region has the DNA TGTGCCAGCAACCAGGGGTTAGAGACCCAGTACTTC.

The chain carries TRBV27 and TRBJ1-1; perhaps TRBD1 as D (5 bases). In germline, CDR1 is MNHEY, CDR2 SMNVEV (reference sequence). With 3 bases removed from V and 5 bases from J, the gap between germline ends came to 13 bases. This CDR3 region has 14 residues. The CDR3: CASSFSGGGTEAFF. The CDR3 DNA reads TGTGCCAGCAGTTTTAGCGGGGGGGGGACTGAAGCTTTCTTT.

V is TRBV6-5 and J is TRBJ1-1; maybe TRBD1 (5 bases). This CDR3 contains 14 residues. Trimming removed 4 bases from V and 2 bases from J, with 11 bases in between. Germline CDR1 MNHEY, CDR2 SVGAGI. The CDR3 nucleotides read TGTGCCAGCAGTTCGCGACAGCCCAACACTGAAGCTTTCTTT. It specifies CASSSRQPNTEAFF.

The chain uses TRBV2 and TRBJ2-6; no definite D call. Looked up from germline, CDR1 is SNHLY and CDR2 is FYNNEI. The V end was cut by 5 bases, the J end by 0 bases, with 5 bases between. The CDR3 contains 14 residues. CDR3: CASSQSSGANVLTF. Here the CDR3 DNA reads TGTGCCAGCAGTCAATCCTCTGGGGCCAACGTCCTGACTTTC.

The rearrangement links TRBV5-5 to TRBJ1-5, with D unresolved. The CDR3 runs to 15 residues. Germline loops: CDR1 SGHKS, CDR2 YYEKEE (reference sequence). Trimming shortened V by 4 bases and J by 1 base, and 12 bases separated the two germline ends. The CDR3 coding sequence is TGTGCCAGCAGCCGAGAAGGGCTAAGCAATCAGCCCCAGCATTTT. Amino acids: CASSREGLSNQPQHF.

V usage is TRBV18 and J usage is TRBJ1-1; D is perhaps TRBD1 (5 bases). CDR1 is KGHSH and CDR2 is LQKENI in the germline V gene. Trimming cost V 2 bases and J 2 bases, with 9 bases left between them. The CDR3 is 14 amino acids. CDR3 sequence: CASSPAQGNTEAFF. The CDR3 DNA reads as TGTGCCAGCTCACCAGCTCAGGGTAACACTGAAGCTTTCTTT.

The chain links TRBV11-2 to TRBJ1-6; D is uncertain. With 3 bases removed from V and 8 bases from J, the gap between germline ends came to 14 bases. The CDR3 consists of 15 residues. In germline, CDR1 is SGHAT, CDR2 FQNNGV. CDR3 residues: CASSFVKQWDSPLHF. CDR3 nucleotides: TGTGCCAGCAGCTTCGTTAAACAGTGGGATTCACCCCTCCACTTT. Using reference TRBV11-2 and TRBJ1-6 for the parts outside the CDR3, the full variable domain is EAGVAQSPRYKIIEKRQSVAFWCNPISGHATLYWYQQILGQGPKLLIQFQNNGVVDDSQLPKDRFSAERLKGVDSTLKIQPAKLEDSAVYLCASSFVKQWDSPLHFGNGTRLTVT.